This record covers a single TCR beta chain. The target antigen is unknown. TCRdb processed the 5' RACE reads again and assigns one entry to each CDR3 protein, with no DNA. The sample data list a few hundred thousand distinct CDR3 sequences. The CDR3 is 17 residues long. Per germline, CDR1 SEHNR and CDR2 FQNEAQ (reference sequence). The data stem from a study of monozygotic twins with inflammatory bowel disease. The study's findings and limits: Treatment differences in immunosuppression may have added variability to the repertoires of patients.

The TCR was taken from a human donor with ulcerative colitis or Crohn's disease, or a healthy co-twin of an affected twin (not recorded which). The chain links TRBV7-9 to TRBJ2-2; the TRBD2 assignment by TCRdb is unverifiable without DNA. Sequencing was performed on blood. CDR3 amino acids: CASSPTIATQNTGELFF.